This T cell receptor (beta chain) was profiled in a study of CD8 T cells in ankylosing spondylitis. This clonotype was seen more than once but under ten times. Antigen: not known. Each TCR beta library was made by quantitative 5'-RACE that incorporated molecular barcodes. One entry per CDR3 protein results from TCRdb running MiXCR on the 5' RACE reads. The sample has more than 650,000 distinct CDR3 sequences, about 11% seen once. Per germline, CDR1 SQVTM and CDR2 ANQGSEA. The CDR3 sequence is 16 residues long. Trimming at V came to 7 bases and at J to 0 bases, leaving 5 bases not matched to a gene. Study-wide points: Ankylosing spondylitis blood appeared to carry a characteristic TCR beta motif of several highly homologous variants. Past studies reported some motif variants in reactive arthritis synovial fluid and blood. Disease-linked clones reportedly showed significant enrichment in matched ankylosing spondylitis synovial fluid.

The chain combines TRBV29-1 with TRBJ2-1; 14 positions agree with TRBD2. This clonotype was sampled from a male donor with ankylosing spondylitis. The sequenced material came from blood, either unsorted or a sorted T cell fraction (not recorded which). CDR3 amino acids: CSGLTSGGVSYNEQFF. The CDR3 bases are TGCAGCGGACTGACTAGCGGGGGGGTCTCCTACAATGAGCAGTTCTTC.